This T cell receptor (beta chain) was identified in a study of sequential checkpoint blockade in melanoma. Across the study: Patients were randomized 1:1 to nivolumab-then-ipilimumab or ipilimumab-then-nivolumab first-line. After both sequences, patients received maintenance nivolumab.

This clone occurred a few times. Assay used: immunoSEQ multiplex PCR; TCRdb lists only in-frame clones, some missing. The sample includes about 27,000 clones, approximately 80% of them seen just once. Specified treatment: randomized to nivolumab then ipilimumab (arm A) or the reverse (arm B). DNA-damaging chemotherapy had not been given to any patient beforehand. PBMC sorting kept live CD3+CD8+ cells without CD19 or CD56. Source: CD8+ T cells sorted from blood (inferred from file names), taken from a patient given nivolumab and ipilimumab in sequence. The receptor was derived from a human donor with melanoma.

CDR3 nucleotide sequence: TGTGCCTGGAGTACGGGGATCGGGTCACCCCTCCACTTT. Protein: CAWSTGIGSPLHF. The chain has TRBV30 and TRBJ1-6, with no clear D. The CDR3 has 13 residues. Germline V gene lookup returns CDR1 GTSNPN and CDR2 SVGIG (reference sequence). The germline V and J ends were trimmed by 2 bases and 10 bases, with 12 bases remaining between them.